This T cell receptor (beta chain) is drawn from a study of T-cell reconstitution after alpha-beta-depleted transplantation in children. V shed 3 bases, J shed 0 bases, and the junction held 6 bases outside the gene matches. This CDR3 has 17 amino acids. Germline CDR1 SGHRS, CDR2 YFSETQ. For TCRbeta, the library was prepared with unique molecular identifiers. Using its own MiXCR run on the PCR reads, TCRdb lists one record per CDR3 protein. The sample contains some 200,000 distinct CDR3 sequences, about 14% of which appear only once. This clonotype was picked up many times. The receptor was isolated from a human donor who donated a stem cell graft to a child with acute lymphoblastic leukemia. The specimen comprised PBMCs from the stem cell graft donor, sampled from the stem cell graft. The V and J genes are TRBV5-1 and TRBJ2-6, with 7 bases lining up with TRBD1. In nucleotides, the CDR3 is TGCGCCAGCAGCTACCGGGACAGCCACTCTGGGGCCAACGTCCTGACTTTC. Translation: CASSYRDSHSGANVLTF. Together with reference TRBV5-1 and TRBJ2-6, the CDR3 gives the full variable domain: KAGVTQTPRYLIKTRGQQVTLSCSPISGHRSVSWYQQTPGQGLQFLFEYFSETQRNKGNFPGRFSGRQFSNSRSEMNVSTLELGDSALYLCASSYRDSHSGANVLTFGAGSRLTVL.